This TCR beta chain was identified in a study of neurological immune-mediated disorders. With 10-nucleotide random UMIs included, cDNA was synthesized by 5'RACE. A single record per CDR3 protein comes from TCRdb applying MiXCR to the 5' RACE reads. The data hold tens of thousands of distinct CDR3 sequences, with around 3.3% observed a single time. This clonotype was seen many times. Germline V gives CDR1 MNHEY, CDR2 SVGAGI. The CDR3 spans 13 residues. Trimming shortened V by 2 bases and J by 0 bases, and 4 bases separated the two germline ends. This clonotype was obtained from a man aged 35-49 years with multiple sclerosis. This chain uses TRBV6-5 with TRBJ1-1; unclear D gene. Sequenced: PBMCs. CDR3 DNA: TGTGCCAGCAGTTACCTCTTGAACACTGAAGCTTTCTTT. Translated: CASSYLLNTEAFF.